The rows below give T cell receptor beta chains drawn from one sample of a study of post-analysis software for immune sequencing data. MiXCR, run by TCRdb on the PCR reads, gives a single entry per CDR3 protein. The sample yields about 430,000 distinct CDR3 sequences, 30% to 40% seen once. Sequencing was performed on blood. These receptor sequences come from a girl aged 2 to 9 with multiple sclerosis. Both conserved end residues are part of each CDR3. D genes are given only for firm matches. Rows may omit the clone size; those that give it use once, few, many or a size class.

TRBJ2-7	TRBV21-1	-	few	TGTGCCAGCAGCGGTAGCGGGGGCCTAACCTACGAGCAGTACTTC	CASSGSGGLTYEQYF
TRBJ2-3	TRBV7-9	-	-	TGTGCCAGCAGCCTTGGTCGCATCCCAGATACGCAGTATTTT	CASSLGRIPDTQYF
TRBJ1-1	TRBV27	-	few	TGTGCCAGCAGTGGGAGGACAGATGAAGCTTTCTTT	CASSGRTDEAFF
TRBJ2-7	TRBV12-3/TRBV12-4	-	-	TGTGCCAGCAGCAACAGGTTTTCCTACGAGCAGTACTTC	CASSNRFSYEQYF
TRBJ1-5	TRBV5-6	TRBD1	-	TGTGCCAGCAGCATTTTTAACAGGGGGCGAAGCAATCAGCCCCAGCATTTT	CASSIFNRGRSNQPQHF
TRBJ2-7	TRBV30	TRBD1	few	TGTGCCTGGGACCCAGGGACAGGGGGCCACGAGCAGTACTTC	CAWDPGTGGHEQYF
TRBJ2-7	TRBV20-1	TRBD1	-	TGCAGTGCTAGGGGACAGGGACGCGAGCAGTACTTC	CSARGQGREQYF
TRBJ1-2	TRBV14	-	-	TGTGCCACCAGCAGGGGAGCTCTCTATGGCTACACCTTC	CATSRGALYGYTF
TRBJ2-1	TRBV15	-	-	TGTGCCACCAGCATCATGACAGTCCGCTCCAATGAGCAGTTCTTC	CATSIMTVRSNEQFF
TRBJ2-1	TRBV19	TRBD2	-	TGTGCCAGTAGTATCACTAGCGGGAGTGGTGAGCAGTTCTTC	CASSITSGSGEQFF
TRBJ2-5	TRBV4-2	TRBD1	-	TGTGCCAGCAGCGTTAAAGAAGGGGGCCAGAAGACCCAGTACTTC	CASSVKEGGQKTQYF
TRBJ2-1	TRBV13	TRBD2	-	TGTGCCAGCAGCACGGGGACTAGCGGGAGGGCCCTGAATGAGCAGTTCTTC	CASSTGTSGRALNEQFF
TRBJ2-7	TRBV28	TRBD2	-	TGTGCCAGCAAAACTAGCGGGAGTTCGGACGAGCAGTACTTC	CASKTSGSSDEQYF
TRBJ2-3	TRBV11-2	TRBD2	-	TGTGCCAGCAGCTTAGCAGCGGGAGGGTTCGCAGATACGCAGTATTTT	CASSLAAGGFADTQYF
TRBJ1-5	TRBV6-1	TRBD1	-	TGTGCCAGCAGACGGGACAGGGTCCGAGATAGCAATCAGCCCCAGCATTTT	CASRRDRVRDSNQPQHF
TRBJ2-7	TRBV29-1	-	few	TGCAGCGTCAGGGGTTCGTCCTCCTACGAGCAGTACTTC	CSVRGSSSYEQYF
TRBJ1-2	TRBV7-9	-	-	TGTGCCAGCAGCCTAGCAACCGGATCAGCTAACTATGGCTACACCTTC	CASSLATGSANYGYTF
TRBJ2-1	TRBV20-1	TRBD2	many	TGCAGTGCTAGTAGATTTAGCGGGAGGGCCAGATCGCCTGAGCAGTTCTTC	CSASRFSGRARSPEQFF
TRBJ1-1	TRBV20-1	-	-	TGCAGTGCCCCCTACCCGGGGGATTCTTACGGGATTTCTCTTGCTAACACTGAAGCTTTCTTT	CSAPYPGDSYGISLANTEAFF
TRBJ1-6	TRBV9	-	-	TGTGCCAGCAGCCCCCCCGACAGAACCCTCCACTTT	CASSPPDRTLHF
TRBJ2-7	TRBV6-5	-	-	TGTGCCAGCAGTTCTAAGGGGACCCCGCCTTACGAGCAGTACTTC	CASSSKGTPPYEQYF
TRBJ1-2	TRBV6-5	TRBD1	-	TGTGCCAGCAGTGCCGGGACAGCCTACTATGGCTACACCTTC	CASSAGTAYYGYTF
TRBJ2-5	TRBV18	-	-	TGTGCCAGCTCACCACCGAGGAGCGGGACCCAGTACTTC	CASSPPRSGTQYF
TRBJ1-2	TRBV7-9	-	once	TGTGCCAGCACCGTTACAAACTGTGACTACACCTTC	CASTVTNCDYTF
TRBJ2-5	TRBV24-1	-	few	TGTGCCACCAGTGACTCCCCGGTCCAAGAGACCCAGTACTTC	CATSDSPVQETQYF
TRBJ1-1	TRBV7-2	TRBD1	-	TGTGCCAGCAGCGGTCGGGACAGGCGAAAACTTGAAGCTTTCTTT	CASSGRDRRKLEAFF
TRBJ2-7	TRBV6-5	-	few	TGTGCCAGCAGTTACGGTCGGGGGCCCAGCTTTTTCTACGAGCAGTACTTC	CASSYGRGPSFFYEQYF
TRBJ2-5	TRBV6-5	-	few	TGTGCCAGCAGTCCCGGGGTGTCCCAGCGGAGGGAGACCCAGTACTTC	CASSPGVSQRRETQYF
TRBJ1-4	TRBV5-5	-	-	TGTGCCAGCAGCTTGTTGGGGGACCTCAATGAAAAACTGTTTTTT	CASSLLGDLNEKLFF
TRBJ2-1	TRBV7-2	-	-	TGTGCCAGCAGCTTAATGGAAGGAAGAACCAATGAGCAGTTCTTC	CASSLMEGRTNEQFF
TRBJ2-1	TRBV29-1	-	few	TGCAGCGTTGAAACAGTCTACAATGAGCAGTTCTTC	CSVETVYNEQFF
TRBJ2-1	TRBV7-9	-	-	TGTGCCAGCAGCCCCCCTCCGGGGGACCTTTTCGATGAGCAGTTCTTC	CASSPPPGDLFDEQFF
TRBJ1-2	TRBV7-3	-	few	TGTGCCAGCAGTGTGGACGGATATGGCTACACCTTC	CASSVDGYGYTF
TRBJ2-3	TRBV27	-	-	TGTGCCAGCAGTAGGTTCGGAGGGGCCCCGGGTTCAGGTACGCAGTATTTT	CASSRFGGAPGSGTQYF
TRBJ1-1	TRBV20-1	-	few	TGCAGTGCCCAGCCTCGACCGATGAACACTGAAGCTTTCTTT	CSAQPRPMNTEAFF
TRBJ2-7	TRBV5-6	-	-	TGTGCCAGCAGCTTTGGTCGCGAGCAGTACTTC	CASSFGREQYF
TRBJ2-7	TRBV6-2/TRBV6-3	TRBD2	few	TGTGCCAGCAGGCCATTTGGCCTAGCGGACTACGAGCAGTACTTC	CASRPFGLADYEQYF
TRBJ2-7	TRBV7-3	TRBD1	-	TGTGCCAGCAGCCGTTCCCCCGGACAGGGCAACGAGCAGTACTTC	CASSRSPGQGNEQYF